The entry below describes one TCR beta chain. The antigen is unknown. Regarding treatment: some 20 received Ad26.COV2.S at low or high dose, single or two shots; 5 received placebo; per-sample allocation not given. Sampling was done on day 63 after the first vaccine or placebo injection. These data come from a study of Ad26.COV2.S vaccination and SARS-CoV-2 variants. Study-wide results and limits: Total responses of T cells may have been underestimated by the analyses of TCR breadth and depth.

Trimming removed 5 bases from V and 1 base from J, with 5 bases in between. Germline V lookup: CDR1 DFQATT, CDR2 SNEGSKA (reference sequence). This CDR3 comprises 11 residues. Here immunoSEQ multiplex PCR was the method, and the copy in TCRdb shows in-frame clones only, minus some. In the table there are some 320,000 clones, about 82% of which are singletons. The chain combines TRBV20-1 with TRBJ1-1; D not resolved. This TCR derives from a person aged 18-60 years who received the Ad26.COV2.S COVID-19 vaccine or a placebo. The sample in question was peripheral blood, obtained in a trial of Ad26.COV2.S vaccine versus placebo. The CDR3 nucleotides are TGCAGTGCTCTAGGGAACACTGAAGCTTTCTTT. Residues: CSALGNTEAFF.